This T cell receptor (beta chain) originates from a study of T cell repertoires in cytomegalovirus infection. About the study: Matching HLA type, along with CMV infection, was indicated by public TCR beta signatures. The study's findings and limits: The cumulative frequency of public TCR beta families identified carriers of CMV plus the relevant HLA. Dominating the ex vivo response were TCR beta clonotypes that were CMV-specific and HLA-C-restricted.

TCRdb re-called the reads with MiXCR, one entry per CDR3 protein. Of around 260,000 distinct CDR3 sequences detected, roughly 9.1% appear once; the ten largest clones hold less than 15%. Ten or more counts support this clonotype. Antigen: not known. Sequencing used PBMCs. The receptor was derived from a human donor in good health (CMV status not recorded). Some clones in this sample may be carry-over from other donors' samples.

The CDR3 spells CASSSVGSTNVLTF. The CDR3 DNA reads TGTGCCAGCAGTTCCGTCGGCAGCACCAACGTCCTGACTTTC. The genes are TRBV7-3 and TRBJ2-6; D unresolved. Trimming left V 6 bases short and J 8 bases short, with 14 bases between. In germline, CDR1 is SGHTA, CDR2 FQGTGA. The length of the CDR3 is 14 residues.